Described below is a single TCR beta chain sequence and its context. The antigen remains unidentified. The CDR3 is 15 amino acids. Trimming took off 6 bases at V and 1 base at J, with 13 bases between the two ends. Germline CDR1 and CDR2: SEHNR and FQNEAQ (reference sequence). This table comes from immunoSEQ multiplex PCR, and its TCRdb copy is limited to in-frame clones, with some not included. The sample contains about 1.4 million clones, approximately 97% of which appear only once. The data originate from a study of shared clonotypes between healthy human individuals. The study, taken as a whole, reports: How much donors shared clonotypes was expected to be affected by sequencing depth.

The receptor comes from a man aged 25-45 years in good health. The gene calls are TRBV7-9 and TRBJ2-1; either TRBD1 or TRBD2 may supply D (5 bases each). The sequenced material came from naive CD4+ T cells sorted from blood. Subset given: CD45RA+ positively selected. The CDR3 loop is CASRDGAPSYNEQFF. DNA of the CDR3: TGTGCCAGCAGAGACGGGGCCCCATCCTACAATGAGCAGTTCTTC.